This T cell receptor beta chain emerged from a study of blood T cell repertoires in COVID-19 (dated by TCRdb to about 2020). Turning to the overall study: Samples covering the acute and convalescent phases of COVID-19 were provided by collaborators in the United States, Italy and Spain. The material from the prospective study consisted of cDNA or gDNA derived from T cells, B-cell-depleted T cells, or PBMCs. Deeply sampled blood TCRbeta repertoires from subjects exposed to, actively infected with, or recovered from COVID-19 were included in the dataset. The repertoires were released in a freely available public database meant as a resource for research on the immune response to SARS-CoV-2. Samples came from the ongoing ImmuneRACE study (first 160 participants) plus 1,254 subjects from 6 global collaborators. Sample metadata almost always included a de-identified subject ID, COVID-19 status, age in years and sex. HLA class I and class II types, where available, came from metadata supplied by the sample provider rather than from assay-based typing. Broader findings and caveats from the paper: Clinical and demographic metadata were provided uncurated, with the amount varying by source and participant.

Enrolling through a virtual design, the prospective study's participants ranged in age from about 18 to 100 years and lived across about two dozen United States geographic areas. To assign participants to cohorts, the prospective study relied on clinical history that participants themselves reported in a screening survey and a study questionnaire. Each participant in the prospective study had whole blood, serum and a nasopharyngeal or oropharyngeal swab collected by mobile phlebotomists. Additional blood draws and questionnaires over an approximately 2-month period could optionally be provided by prospective study participants. Prospective study blood samples were shipped either frozen or at room temperature before DNA extraction. TCRbeta CDR3 regions were amplified from genomic DNA by means of the immunoSEQ Assay, a bias-controlled multiplex PCR. From the authors' description of their analysis: The number of nucleated cells in each sample was estimated by amplification of reference gene primers within the assay. To quantify the absolute abundance of each unique TCRbeta CDR3 rearrangement, sequence reads were collapsed and filtered. For each sample, productive Simpson clonality was calculated by taking the square root of Simpson's diversity index across productive rearrangements. TCRdb provides this immuneACCESS table in a form limited to in-frame rearrangements. Some clones are lacking; in checked studies, under half of them reflect an unresolved V gene, and why the rest are absent is not known. Clone size and V and J calls were adopted from that table, with D and trimming inferred from the DNA. The sample table contains 250,000 to 300,000 clones; only one count was recorded for approximately 91% of them. Together, the top ten hold about 2.3% of the sample.

About this clone itself: It has no known antigen specificity. There are no base qualities to consult, and no much larger clone falls within one base.

Taken from the germline V gene (reference sequence), the CDR1 and CDR2 loops are SEHNR and FQNEAQ. Relative to germline, V is 6 bases shorter and J is 0 bases shorter, with 11 bases between their ends. The CDR3, cysteine through phenylalanine, is 14 amino acids long. Only CDR3 DNA is held: 42 bases, read in frame from base 1. The receptor comes from a woman in her thirties or forties with acute COVID-19. The sequencing input was PBMCs or T cells enriched from blood (not recorded which). Rearrangement joined TRBV7-9 to TRBJ1-2; a tentative D call is TRBD1 (6 bases match). The CDR3 protein sequence reads: CASSLDSSNYGYTF. In nucleotides, the sequence is TGTGCCAGCAGTTTGGACAGTTCTAACTATGGCTACACCTTC.